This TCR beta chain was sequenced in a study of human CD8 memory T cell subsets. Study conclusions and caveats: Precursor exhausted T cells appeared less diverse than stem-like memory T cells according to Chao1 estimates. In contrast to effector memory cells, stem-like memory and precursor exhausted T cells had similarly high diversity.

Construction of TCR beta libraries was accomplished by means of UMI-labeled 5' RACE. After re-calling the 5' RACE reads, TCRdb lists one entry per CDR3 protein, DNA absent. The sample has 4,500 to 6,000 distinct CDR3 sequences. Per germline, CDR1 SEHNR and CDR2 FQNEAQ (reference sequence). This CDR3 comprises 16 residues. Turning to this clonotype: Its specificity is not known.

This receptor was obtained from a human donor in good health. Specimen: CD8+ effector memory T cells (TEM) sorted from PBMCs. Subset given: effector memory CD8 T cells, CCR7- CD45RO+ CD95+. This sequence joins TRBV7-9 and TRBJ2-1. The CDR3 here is CASQLLTNNEVNEQFF.